The clone carrying this T cell receptor beta chain was recorded only once. Its antigen is unknown. Using immunoSEQ multiplex PCR, the repertoire was profiled, and TCRdb retains in-frame clones only, with some absent. The sample consists of under 95,000 clones, 80% to 90% of them appearing once. V was pared by 6 bases and J by 6 bases, with 9 bases of the junction left unmatched. This CDR3 has 16 residues. Per the germline V gene, CDR1 is LGHDT and CDR2 is YNNKEL (reference sequence). The source of the sample is a study of T cell responses to AZD1222 COVID-19 vaccine. Study-level results: A reported finding is that nearly half of spike-specific TCRs target unmutated variant regions.

The sequence was collected from an adult in good health. Specimen: peripheral blood, collected on day 0 of AZD1222 vaccination. The V gene is TRBV3-1 (or the pseudogene TRBV3-2), the J gene TRBJ2-1; 12 positions match TRBD1. This CDR3 is CASSPVPGQGANEQFF. CDR3 DNA sequence: TGTGCCAGCAGTCCAGTTCCGGGACAGGGGGCCAATGAGCAGTTCTTC.